This T cell receptor beta chain came from a study of T cells after yellow fever vaccination. Findings and limits, study-wide: Clonotype sharing between CD4 and CD8 compartments was small. Highly abundant clonotypes carried over from the bulk population could end up in FACS-sorted repertoires as contaminants.

UMIs were added to TCR cDNA along with a universal primer site when it was made by 5'RACE template switching. TCRdb fed the 5' RACE reads into MiXCR, producing one record per CDR3 protein. Altogether 95,000 to 100,000 distinct CDR3 sequences are present, less than 6% being singletons, with the ten largest covering 35% to 45%. Trimming pared 2 bases from V and 7 bases from J, leaving 20 bases between. CDR1 and CDR2 (germline): MNHEY, SVGAGI. The CDR3 runs 16 residues. In regard to this clonotype: Its matching antigen is unknown.

This chain links TRBV6-5 with TRBJ1-2; D is unclear. The receptor was isolated from a man younger than 35 who received the YFV17D yellow fever vaccine. The sequences come from CD8+ T cells sorted from PBMCs, collected 10 days after the yellow fever booster vaccination. CDR3 protein: CASSYDSGEDRFGYTF. DNA of the CDR3: TGTGCCAGCAGTTACGACTCCGGGGAGGATCGGTTTGGCTACACCTTC.